Included here is one T cell receptor (beta chain) sequence, with context. Its antigen is as yet unknown. These data come from a study of cytomegalovirus exposure and HLA in healthy donors. General study points: It was assumed in the presence/absence analyses that sequencing depth was roughly uniform across donors. Later analysis suggested links between common viral pathogens and several top significant clusters.

PCR used 60 Vbeta primers and 13 Jbeta primers. Profiled with immunoSEQ multiplex PCR; TCRdb holds only in-frame clones, not every one. Counted here are approximately 280,000 clones, 70% to 90% occurring once; the ten biggest clones make up 2% to 3%. The CDR3 has 16 amino acids. V was shortened by 0 bases and J by 3 bases, with 13 bases between the two germline ends. The germline CDR1 and CDR2 sequences are MNHNY and SVGAGI (reference sequence). The receptor was derived from a woman in her late teens or twenties in good health and CMV-seronegative. Material: PBMCs. The V gene is TRBV6-6, the J gene TRBJ2-3; maybe TRBD2 (7 bases). CDR3 residues: CASSYSRGAGTDTQYF. In DNA form, the CDR3 reads TGTGCCAGCAGTTACTCCCGGGGGGCCGGGACAGATACGCAGTATTTT.